The entry below describes one T cell receptor (beta chain). Its cognate antigen is unknown. The data were obtained in a study of cytomegalovirus exposure and HLA in healthy donors. Study-level results: Most CMV-associated TCR beta chains were later found to appear HLA-restricted. Accurate prediction of most subjects' HLA-A and HLA-B alleles from TCR beta sequences was reported. The study recorded about 150 TCR beta chains that were cytomegalovirus-associated. Specific recognition of CMV antigens was confirmed in vitro for three chains (all CMV-associated).

With 7 bases clipped from V and 5 bases from J, the junction kept 5 bases outside the gene matches. The germline gives CDR1 WNHNN, CDR2 SYGVQD (reference sequence). The length of the CDR3 is 13 residues. 60 Vbeta and 13 Jbeta primers were used in PCR. Profiling relied on immunoSEQ multiplex PCR, and the TCRdb table lists in-frame clones only, not all of them. The sample lists over 130,000 clones, about 66% occurring once. The sequence derives from a male donor in good health and CMV-seronegative. Input material: PBMCs. V is TRBV10-1 and J is TRBJ1-1; 9 nucleotides match TRBD1. The CDR3 DNA sequence: TGCGCCAGCATGGGGACAGGGAAGACTGAAGCTTTCTTT. It is translated as CASMGTGKTEAFF.